Shown below are 29 T cell receptor beta chains from a single sample sequenced in a study of lymphopenia after photon versus proton radiotherapy. Profiling relied on immunoSEQ multiplex PCR, and the TCRdb table lists in-frame clones only, not all of them. In the table there are some 64,000 clones, roughly 87% of which are singletons. The source was peripheral blood, collected from a patient treated with proton-based radiotherapy. The source is a man older than 75 with esophageal cancer.

This clone was observed a few times. The CDR3 is CASSPTGGYTEAFF. As DNA, the CDR3 is TGTGCCAGCAGCCCGACAGGAGGATACACTGAAGCTTTCTTT. This chain links TRBV7-3 with TRBJ1-1; TRBD1 is a possible D gene (6 bases). The CDR3 totals 14 residues. Trimming cost V 5 bases and J 3 bases, with 13 bases left between them. CDR1 and CDR2 (germline): SGHTA, FQGTGA.

The chain joins TRBV6-1 to TRBJ2-5; D assignment may be TRBD1 or TRBD2 (6 bases each). Trimming left V 1 base short and J 5 bases short, with 14 bases between. The CDR3 is made up of 15 amino acids. The germline gives CDR1 MNHNS, CDR2 SASEGT. The CDR3 loop reads CASSEEGGWMETQYF. As DNA, the CDR3 is TGTGCCAGCAGTGAAGAGGGGGGCTGGATGGAGACCCAGTACTTC.

The J gene is TRBJ1-2, the V gene TRBV5-1; D is uncertain. Trimming pared 2 bases from V and 0 bases from J, leaving 5 bases between. This CDR3 has 13 amino acids. Germline loops: CDR1 SGHRS, CDR2 YFSETQ. The CDR3 DNA reads as TGCGCCAGCAGCTTAACAGCTAACTATGGCTACACCTTC. Translating it yields CASSLTANYGYTF.

The rearrangement joins TRBV5-6 to TRBJ2-4, with 12 bases aligning to TRBD2. There are 16 residues in the CDR3. J gave up 6 bases and V 0 bases, and 4 bases lay outside the gene matches. The germline V gene encodes CDR1 SGHDT and CDR2 YYEEEE. The CDR3 here is CASSLVPSGGANIQYF. DNA for the CDR3: TGTGCCAGCAGCTTGGTCCCTAGCGGGGGGGCAAACATTCAGTACTTC.

V gene TRBV6-6 combines with J gene TRBJ1-2, with D perhaps TRBD1 (5 bases). Between the trimmed V and J ends, which lost 0 bases and 8 bases, there was a span of 10 bases. CDR1 is MNHNY and CDR2 is SVGAGI in the germline V gene (reference sequence). The CDR3 loop spans 13 amino acids. As DNA, the CDR3 is TGTGCCAGCAGTTACTCAGGGGAGGAGGGCTACACCTTC. This translates into CASSYSGEEGYTF.

This clone was counted between two and nine times. V gene TRBV6-6 combines with J gene TRBJ2-1; unclear D gene. This CDR3 is built from 12 residues. The germline V gene has CDR1 MNHNY and CDR2 SVGAGI (reference sequence). V was clipped by 8 bases and J by 4 bases, with 9 bases between them. The CDR3 loop reads CASASLYNEQFF. Written as DNA, the CDR3 is TGTGCCAGCGCCTCGCTGTACAATGAGCAGTTCTTC.

This clone is a singleton in its sample. The chain combines TRBV19 with TRBJ1-5; TRBD1 might be the D (6 bases). The V gene lost 7 bases and the J gene lost 0 bases, with 13 bases spanning the gap. CDR1 and CDR2 (germline): LNHDA, SQIVND (reference sequence). The CDR3 is made up of 15 amino acids. For the CDR3, the DNA is TGTGCCAGTAATACAGGGACCCATAGCAATCAGCCCCAGCATTTT. Translated, it gives CASNTGTHSNQPQHF. Supplemented by reference TRBV19 and TRBJ1-5, the full variable domain reads DGGITQSPKYLFRKEGQNVTLSCEQNLNHDAMYWYRQDPGQGLRLIYYSQIVNDFQKGDIAEGYSVSREKKESFPLTVTSAQKNPTAFYLCASNTGTHSNQPQHFGDGTRLSIL.

This chain uses TRBV10-1 with TRBJ1-5; 7 bases agree with TRBD1. The CDR3 loop spans 17 amino acids. The ends lost 7 bases at V and 2 bases at J; junction bases unmatched: 14. CDR1 is WNHNN, CDR2 SYGVQD, per germline (reference sequence). Written as DNA, the CDR3 is TGCGCCAGCACGCGGGTCAACAGGGGTGTTGGCAATCAGCCCCAGCATTTT. It specifies CASTRVNRGVGNQPQHF.

This clone was counted a few times. The rearrangement joins TRBV4-1 to TRBJ1-2; D ambiguous. Germline CDR1 and CDR2: MGHRA and YSYEKL. V was clipped by 5 bases and J by 2 bases, with 21 bases between them. This CDR3 region has 17 residues. DNA for the CDR3: TGCGCCAGCAGCACCATTTCCCCGTATCGGGGAAACTATGGCTACACCTTC. Protein product: CASSTISPYRGNYGYTF.

The J gene is TRBJ2-4, the V gene TRBV5-1; D is uncertain. There are 14 residues in the CDR3. V was pared by 3 bases and J by 0 bases, with 7 bases between. The germline V gene has CDR1 SGHRS and CDR2 YFSETQ. The DNA of the CDR3 is TGCGCCAGCAGCTCCGATCAAGCCAAAAACATTCAGTACTTC. Residues: CASSSDQAKNIQYF.

The chain recombines TRBV6-5 with TRBJ2-1; D not resolved. With 2 bases removed from V and 10 bases from J, the gap between germline ends came to 6 bases. Germline CDR1 and CDR2: MNHEY and SVGAGI. The CDR3 sequence is 11 residues long. The CDR3 DNA reads as TGTGCCAGCAGTTACCGGCTCGAGCAGTTCTTC. It yields the protein CASSYRLEQFF.

This clone has only a few counts. The gene calls are TRBV27 and TRBJ2-7; D unresolved. The germline V and J ends were trimmed by 5 bases and 4 bases, with 21 bases remaining between them. CDR1 and CDR2 from the germline V gene are MNHEY and SMNVEV (reference sequence). This CDR3 contains 16 residues. The chain's CDR3 is CASSPLLRPFGYEQYF. DNA of the CDR3: TGTGCCAGCAGTCCACTCCTCCGACCGTTTGGATACGAGCAGTACTTC.

This clone was found once. The J gene is TRBJ1-2, the V gene TRBV4-2; D is unclear. The CDR3 totals 16 residues. Germline V gene sequence: CDR1 LGHNA, CDR2 YNFKEQ. Trimming removed 0 bases from V and 4 bases from J, with 15 bases in between. The CDR3 spells CASSQDDGILGYGYTF. The CDR3, as DNA: TGTGCCAGCAGCCAAGATGATGGGATTCTCGGCTATGGCTACACCTTC.

The genes are TRBV19 and TRBJ1-5, with 8 nucleotides matching TRBD1. The CDR3 extends over 19 amino acids. From germline, CDR1 is LNHDA and CDR2 SQIVND (reference sequence). V shed 6 bases, J shed 7 bases, and the junction held 23 bases outside the gene matches. CDR3 nucleotide sequence: TGTGCCAGTAGCAGACGGGGACCTGGACAGGGAGGGGTACGACAGCCCCAGCATTTT. Its protein product is CASSRRGPGQGGVRQPQHF.

V gene TRBV6-1 combines with J gene TRBJ1-1, with TRBD1 matching over 9 bases. The V gene's germline CDR1 is MNHNS and CDR2 SASEGT. The V gene end was trimmed by 7 bases and the J gene end by 10 bases; junction bases not matched to a gene: 4. The CDR3 contains 11 residues. CDR3 region: CASKNRGRAFF. The CDR3 DNA sequence: TGTGCCAGCAAGAACAGGGGGCGAGCTTTCTTT.

A few counts support this clone. The chain uses TRBV7-8 and TRBJ2-5, with TRBD2 matching 12 bases. The CDR3 covers 16 residues. CDR1 is SGHVS and CDR2 is FQNEAQ in the germline V gene. Germline trimming cut 5 bases from V and 1 base from J; bases unmatched to any gene: 5. The CDR3 loop reads CASSPLAGGSQETQYF. CDR3 DNA: TGTGCCAGCAGCCCACTAGCGGGGGGAAGCCAAGAGACCCAGTACTTC.

The chain combines TRBV7-2 with TRBJ1-2; tentative D call: TRBD1 (6 bases). CDR1 and CDR2 from the germline V gene are SGHTA and FQGNSA. The CDR3 has 15 amino acids. With 5 bases removed from V and 0 bases from J, the gap between germline ends came to 13 bases. This chain's CDR3 is CASSLGGRANYGYTF. The CDR3 nucleotides are TGTGCCAGCAGCCTGGGGGGCAGGGCTAACTATGGCTACACCTTC.

This clone showed up just a few times. The genes are TRBV6-4 and TRBJ2-3; a weak D match, TRBD2 (6 bases). CDR1 and CDR2 (germline): MRHNA, SNTAGT. The CDR3 runs 15 residues. The V end lost 5 bases, the J end lost 0 bases, and 12 bases lay between the germline ends. The CDR3 DNA reads TGTGCCAGCAGTCCCGGGACTTTAAGCACAGATACGCAGTATTTT. It encodes CASSPGTLSTDTQYF.

CDR3 sequence reads: CASSPPVAKNIQYF. As DNA, the CDR3 is TGTGCCAGCAGCCCCCCAGTAGCCAAAAACATTCAGTACTTC. The V gene is TRBV7-9, the J gene TRBJ2-4, with D unclear. From germline, CDR1 is SEHNR and CDR2 FQNEAQ (reference sequence). The CDR3 covers 14 residues. V dropped 5 bases and J dropped 0 bases, with 8 bases sitting between them.

The rearrangement joins TRBV7-2 to TRBJ2-3; 8 bases line up with TRBD2. The germline V gene has CDR1 SGHTA and CDR2 FQGNSA. J gave up 1 base and V 1 base, and 7 bases lay outside the gene matches. The length of the CDR3 is 17 residues. The CDR3 sequence is CASSLVALAGRTDTQYF. The CDR3 DNA follows: TGTGCCAGCAGCTTAGTCGCCCTAGCGGGCCGCACAGATACGCAGTATTTT.

The chain uses TRBV27 and TRBJ1-2; D uncertain. The V end lost 3 bases, the J end lost 5 bases, and 10 bases lay between the germline ends. Germline values: CDR1 MNHEY, CDR2 SMNVEV (reference sequence). The CDR3 has 13 residues. CDR3 in amino acids: CASSFAGEYGYTF. Written as DNA, the CDR3 is TGTGCCAGCAGTTTTGCAGGAGAATATGGCTACACCTTC.

About this clone: A read error may produce the germline difference seen at one junction end. This chain joins TRBV5-8 and TRBJ1-6, with D perhaps matching TRBD1 (5 bases). There are 14 residues in the CDR3. The germline V gene encodes CDR1 SGHTS and CDR2 YDEGEE. The CDR3 region has the DNA TGCGCCAGCAGCCGCCAACGGGGGAGTTCACCCCTCCACTTT. Protein: CASSRQRGSSPLHF.

This chain joins TRBV4-3 and TRBJ1-3, with TRBD1 matching over 9 bases. In germline, CDR1 is LGHNA, CDR2 YSLEER. With 5 bases clipped from V and 0 bases from J, the junction kept 2 bases outside the gene matches. The CDR3 totals 15 residues. In DNA form, the CDR3 reads TGCGCCAGCAGCGCACAGGGGGCCTCTGGAAACACCATATATTTT. Translated: CASSAQGASGNTIYF.

The chain recombines TRBV30 with TRBJ2-7, with unresolved D. Germline V gene lookup returns CDR1 GTSNPN and CDR2 SVGIG (reference sequence). The CDR3 totals 13 residues. Between the trimmed V and J ends, which lost 0 bases and 0 bases, there was a span of 6 bases. The CDR3 nucleotides read TGTGCCTGGAGTGTAGACGGCTCCTACGAGCAGTACTTC. Translated: CAWSVDGSYEQYF.

The rearrangement joins TRBV7-3 to TRBJ1-1, with 8 bases matching TRBD1. This CDR3 is 14 amino acids long. Germline CDR1 and CDR2: SGHTA and FQGTGA. The trim removed 5 bases at V and 3 bases at J, leaving 5 bases unmatched. The CDR3 DNA is TGTGCCAGCAGCCGACAGGGGCTGGACACTGAAGCTTTCTTT. Protein product: CASSRQGLDTEAFF.

The chain combines TRBV19 with TRBJ1-5; D possibly corresponds to TRBD1 (6 bases). Trimming cost V 5 bases and J 7 bases, with 15 bases left between them. Germline lookup yields CDR1 LNHDA and CDR2 SQIVND (reference sequence). The CDR3 loop spans 14 amino acids. CDR3 sequence reads: CASSSIQGSQPQHF. The CDR3 region has the DNA TGTGCCAGTAGTTCCATCCAGGGGAGCCAGCCCCAGCATTTT.

The V call is TRBV7-9, the J call TRBJ1-4, with TRBD1 identical over 7 bases. The length of the CDR3 is 14 residues. CDR1 SEHNR and CDR2 FQNEAQ come from the germline V gene (reference sequence). Trimming at V came to 5 bases and at J to 5 bases, leaving 5 bases not matched to a gene. CDR3 region: CASSPDRENEKLFF. Here the CDR3 DNA reads TGTGCCAGCAGCCCCGACAGGGAGAATGAAAAACTGTTTTTT.

The rearrangement uses TRBV5-1 and TRBJ2-3; D is perhaps TRBD1 (5 bases). This CDR3 has 16 residues. Germline V gives CDR1 SGHRS, CDR2 YFSETQ. With 3 bases removed from V and 2 bases from J, the gap between germline ends came to 16 bases. CDR3 amino acids: CASSYERGSYTDTQYF. CDR3 DNA: TGCGCCAGCAGCTACGAAAGGGGTTCGTACACAGATACGCAGTATTTT.

V usage is TRBV30 and J usage is TRBJ1-2; 7 bases fit TRBD1. The germline CDR1 and CDR2 sequences are GTSNPN and SVGIG (reference sequence). With 4 bases clipped from V and 2 bases from J, the junction kept 1 base outside the gene matches. The length of the CDR3 is 12 residues. In DNA form, the CDR3 reads TGTGCCTGGACAGGGGGGAACTATGGCTACACCTTC. It encodes CAWTGGNYGYTF.